Listed below are T cell receptor beta chains from one sample, sequenced in a study of beta chain features in type 1 diabetes. Produced via immunoSEQ multiplex PCR; TCRdb's table is partial and in-frame only. The table records 40,000 to 45,000 clones, 49% of them present only once. What was sequenced was central memory CD4+ T cells from blood. These receptor sequences come from a woman under 30 in good health. Both conserved end residues are part of each CDR3. Fields, in order: clone size, J gene, D gene, V gene, CDR3 protein, CDR3 DNA. The D gene is left open where the match is weak. Some rows have no size entry. The others give once, few or many, or a class for an expanded clone.

size: .; J: TRBJ2-2; D: .; V: TRBV5-1; CDR3: CASSLGGNTGELFF; DNA: TGCGCCAGCAGCTTAGGCGGGAACACCGGGGAGCTGTTTTTT
size: few; J: TRBJ1-1; D: .; V: TRBV7-9; CDR3: CASSLEGGAEAFF; DNA: TGTGCCAGCAGCTTGGAGGGGGGGGCTGAAGCTTTCTTT
size: .; J: TRBJ1-2; D: TRBD1; V: TRBV5-1; CDR3: CASSFTGEGYGYTF; DNA: TGCGCCAGCAGCTTTACAGGGGAAGGGTATGGCTACACCTTC
size: few; J: TRBJ2-1; D: .; V: TRBV9; CDR3: CASSVATGSGEFNEQFF; DNA: TGTGCCAGCAGCGTAGCTACGGGGTCGGGGGAATTTAATGAGCAGTTCTTC
size: once; J: TRBJ1-1; D: .; V: TRBV30; CDR3: CAWSVSPKTEAFF; DNA: TGTGCCTGGAGCGTCAGTCCGAAGACTGAAGCTTTCTTT
size: .; J: TRBJ2-3; D: TRBD1; V: TRBV6-6; CDR3: CASRDMRTGDTDTQYF; DNA: TGTGCCAGCAGGGACATGCGGACAGGAGACACAGATACGCAGTATTTT
size: few; J: TRBJ1-1; D: TRBD1; V: TRBV18; CDR3: CASSPRGAGGYTEAFF; DNA: TGTGCCAGCTCACCACGCGGTGCAGGGGGCTACACTGAAGCTTTCTTT
size: .; J: TRBJ2-1; D: TRBD2; V: TRBV5-6; CDR3: CASSLDRGTSGIYNEQFF; DNA: TGTGCCAGCAGCTTGGACCGCGGGACTAGCGGGATTTACAATGAGCAGTTCTTC
size: few; J: TRBJ1-3; D: .; V: TRBV7-9; CDR3: CASSQSGSSGNTIYF; DNA: TGTGCCAGCAGCCAAAGCGGGAGCTCTGGAAACACCATATATTTT
size: .; J: TRBJ1-1; D: .; V: TRBV5-1; CDR3: CASSANNPSGTEAFF; DNA: TGCGCCAGCAGCGCGAACAATCCCTCGGGCACTGAAGCTTTCTTT
size: .; J: TRBJ2-7; D: TRBD1; V: TRBV18; CDR3: CASSPGQGEREQYF; DNA: TGTGCCAGCTCACCAGGACAGGGGGAACGCGAGCAGTACTTC
size: few; J: TRBJ1-6; D: TRBD1; V: TRBV6-1; CDR3: CASSTRDRNSPLHF; DNA: TGTGCCAGCAGCACCCGGGACAGAAATTCACCCCTCCACTTT
size: .; J: TRBJ2-1; D: TRBD2; V: TRBV2; CDR3: CASSRGGRSYNEQFF; DNA: TGTGCCAGCAGTCGGGGGGGCCGATCCTACAATGAGCAGTTCTTC
size: few; J: TRBJ1-6; D: TRBD1; V: TRBV19; CDR3: CATERDRSSYNSPLHF; DNA: TGTGCCACTGAGCGGGACAGGAGCTCCTATAATTCACCCCTCCACTTT
size: .; J: TRBJ2-7; D: TRBD1; V: TRBV4-1; CDR3: CASSLTGTGATYEQYF; DNA: TGCGCCAGCAGCCTCACCGGGACAGGGGCAACCTACGAGCAGTACTTC
size: .; J: TRBJ2-5; D: .; V: TRBV5-1; CDR3: CASSLTGKETQYF; DNA: TGCGCCAGCAGCTTGACGGGTAAAGAGACCCAGTACTTC
size: few; J: TRBJ2-3; D: .; V: TRBV30; CDR3: CAWSKTGIGDTQYF; DNA: TGTGCCTGGAGTAAGACAGGCATCGGAGATACGCAGTATTTT
size: .; J: TRBJ1-5; D: .; V: TRBV5-1; CDR3: CASSLDSAQPQHF; DNA: TGCGCCAGCAGCCTCGACAGTGCTCAGCCCCAGCATTTT
size: .; J: TRBJ1-5; D: .; V: TRBV5-1; CDR3: CASSLVGGSNQPQHF; DNA: TGCGCCAGCAGCTTGGTAGGAGGGAGCAATCAGCCCCAGCATTTT
size: many; J: TRBJ2-3; D: TRBD2; V: TRBV7-3; CDR3: CASSSLAGGDTQYF; DNA: TGTGCCAGCAGTTCACTAGCGGGGGGGGATACGCAGTATTTT
size: few; J: TRBJ1-1; D: .; V: TRBV19; CDR3: CASRWKQGNTEAFF; DNA: TGTGCCAGTAGGTGGAAACAGGGGAACACTGAAGCTTTCTTT
size: few; J: TRBJ1-1; D: .; V: TRBV6-6; CDR3: CASSYRRSGAFF; DNA: TGTGCCAGCAGCTACAGACGCTCGGGAGCTTTCTTT
size: .; J: TRBJ2-7; D: TRBD2; V: TRBV5-6; CDR3: CASSLYTSGGVYEQYF; DNA: TGTGCCAGCAGCTTGTATACCTCGGGGGGTGTCTACGAGCAGTACTTC
size: few; J: TRBJ1-1; D: TRBD1; V: TRBV18; CDR3: CASSPNRDRHSTEAFF; DNA: TGTGCCAGCTCACCGAACAGGGACAGACATAGCACTGAAGCTTTCTTT
size: .; J: TRBJ1-6; D: TRBD1; V: TRBV9; CDR3: CASSVGQGNSPLHF; DNA: TGTGCCAGCAGCGTAGGACAGGGGAATTCACCCCTCCACTTT
size: .; J: TRBJ1-3; D: .; V: TRBV6-1; CDR3: CASSPQTSSGNTIYF; DNA: TGTGCCAGCAGCCCACAGACTAGCTCTGGAAACACCATATATTTT
size: .; J: TRBJ2-1; D: .; V: TRBV30; CDR3: CAWRRTVTVGEQFF; DNA: TGTGCCTGGAGAAGGACAGTGACTGTGGGTGAGCAGTTCTTC
size: .; J: TRBJ2-5; D: .; V: TRBV10-1; CDR3: CASSEGPEKTQYF; DNA: TGCGCCAGCAGTGAGGGTCCGGAGAAGACCCAGTACTTC
size: .; J: TRBJ2-7; D: TRBD2; V: TRBV6-5; CDR3: CASREREVNEQYF; DNA: TGTGCCAGCAGGGAACGGGAGGTGAACGAGCAGTACTTC
size: .; J: TRBJ2-1; D: TRBD2; V: TRBV5-1; CDR3: CASSQTGTSQGGQFF; DNA: TGCGCCAGCAGCCAAACCGGGACTAGCCAAGGAGGGCAGTTCTTC
size: medium-sized; J: TRBJ1-3; D: TRBD1; V: TRBV29-1; CDR3: CSATDRFAGNTIYF; DNA: TGCAGCGCGACGGACAGGTTCGCCGGAAACACCATATATTTT
size: .; J: TRBJ1-2; D: .; V: TRBV5-1; CDR3: CASSLELLGLGGYTF; DNA: TGCGCCAGCAGCTTGGAGCTACTGGGGCTCGGTGGCTACACCTTC
size: .; J: TRBJ2-3; D: .; V: TRBV10-3; CDR3: CAISASGRGTTDTQYF; DNA: TGTGCCATCAGTGCCTCTGGACGGGGGACCACAGATACGCAGTATTTT
size: few; J: TRBJ2-3; D: .; V: TRBV5-1; CDR3: CASSFSIGDRSHTDTQYF; DNA: TGCGCCAGCAGCTTCTCAATCGGAGACAGATCACACACAGATACGCAGTATTTT
size: .; J: TRBJ2-7; D: TRBD2; V: TRBV4-1; CDR3: CASSQAGGGIYEQYF; DNA: TGCGCCAGCAGCCAAGCGGGGGGGGGTATCTACGAGCAGTACTTC
size: .; J: TRBJ2-5; D: TRBD2; V: TRBV29-1; CDR3: CSVEGSGRGGKTQYF; DNA: TGCAGCGTTGAAGGAAGCGGGAGGGGAGGAAAGACCCAGTACTTC
size: .; J: TRBJ2-7; D: TRBD2; V: TRBV5-1; CDR3: CASSSNPAGGSYEQYF; DNA: TGCGCCAGCAGCTCGAACCCAGCGGGGGGCTCCTACGAGCAGTACTTC
size: .; J: TRBJ2-7; D: TRBD1; V: TRBV30; CDR3: CAWSVRGRIYEQYF; DNA: TGTGCCTGGAGTGTTAGGGGGCGCATCTACGAGCAGTACTTC
size: .; J: TRBJ1-1; D: TRBD1; V: TRBV6-5; CDR3: CASSLQGKNTEAFF; DNA: TGTGCCAGCAGTCTACAGGGGAAGAACACTGAAGCTTTCTTT
size: .; J: TRBJ2-7; D: TRBD2; V: TRBV5-1; CDR3: CASSFLAGNYEQYF; DNA: TGCGCCAGCAGCTTTCTAGCGGGTAACTACGAGCAGTACTTC
size: .; J: TRBJ2-1; D: TRBD2; V: TRBV2; CDR3: CASKETGTSFGEQFF; DNA: TGTGCCAGCAAGGAGACCGGGACTAGCTTCGGTGAGCAGTTCTTC
size: few; J: TRBJ2-2; D: .; V: TRBV6-1; CDR3: CASSRLGNTGELFF; DNA: TGTGCCAGCTCGAGACTGGGGAACACCGGGGAGCTGTTTTTT
size: .; J: TRBJ2-3; D: .; V: TRBV5-1; CDR3: CASTRWGSDTDTQYF; DNA: TGCGCCAGCACCCGGTGGGGTAGCGACACAGATACGCAGTATTTT
size: .; J: TRBJ2-3; D: TRBD2; V: TRBV12-5; CDR3: CASGLTSGGTNTQYF; DNA: TGTGCTAGTGGTTTGACTAGCGGGGGCACAAATACGCAGTATTTT
size: few; J: TRBJ2-3; D: .; V: TRBV7-6; CDR3: CASSPRGGEDTQYF; DNA: TGTGCCAGCAGCCCCCGAGGGGGAGAAGATACGCAGTATTTT
size: few; J: TRBJ2-7; D: TRBD2; V: TRBV5-1; CDR3: CASSLLAGSSYEQYF; DNA: TGCGCCAGCAGCCTTCTAGCGGGTTCCTCCTACGAGCAGTACTTC
size: .; J: TRBJ1-5; D: .; V: TRBV19; CDR3: CASSIRAQPQHF; DNA: TGTGCCAGTAGTATCAGGGCTCAGCCCCAGCATTTT
size: few; J: TRBJ1-3; D: .; V: TRBV6-1; CDR3: CASSDDRNPRPDSGNTIYF; DNA: TGTGCCAGCAGTGACGACAGGAACCCTCGACCCGACTCTGGAAACACCATATATTTT
size: .; J: TRBJ1-1; D: .; V: TRBV10-2; CDR3: CASRENTEAFF; DNA: TGCGCCAGCCGAGAAAACACTGAAGCTTTCTTT
size: .; J: TRBJ2-5; D: TRBD2; V: TRBV6-6; CDR3: CARERTRQETQYF; DNA: TGTGCCAGAGAAAGGACTAGGCAAGAGACCCAGTACTTC